Each of the 30 T cell receptor beta chains below was sequenced from the same sample in a study of T cells after yellow fever vaccination. Each CDR3 protein is one row after TCRdb ran MiXCR on the 5' RACE reads. The data show under 150,000 distinct CDR3 sequences, over 7% seen once. This specimen consisted of CD4+ T cells sorted from PBMCs, obtained 5 days after the yellow fever booster vaccination. The origin of the receptors is a man under 40 who received the YFV17D yellow fever vaccine.

V is TRBV12-3 or TRBV12-4 and J is TRBJ1-2; TRBD1 is a possible D gene (6 bases). This CDR3 comprises 12 residues. V was trimmed by 5 bases and J by 5 bases, leaving 9 bases between them. CDR3 nucleotide sequence: TGTGCCAGCAGTCGAACAGGGTATGGCTACACCTTC. Protein: CASSRTGYGYTF.

The chain employs TRBV5-4 and TRBJ2-1, with a possible D match to TRBD2 (5 bases). CDR1 SGHNT and CDR2 YYREEE come from the germline V gene (reference sequence). This CDR3 has 13 residues. Trimming took 1 base from V and 8 from J, leaving 10 bases between them. For the CDR3, the DNA is TGTGCCAGCAGCTTGCCGGGGTCGGATGAGCAGTTCTTC. As protein: CASSLPGSDEQFF.

This clonotype showed up many times. V is TRBV10-3 and J is TRBJ2-1; maybe TRBD2 (6 bases). Germline CDR1 and CDR2: ENHRY and SYGVKD. This CDR3 spans 13 amino acids. The CDR3 protein is CAAAGRGDNEQFF. The CDR3 DNA is TGTGCGGCCGCGGGGCGGGGTGACAATGAGCAGTTCTTC.

This clonotype appeared a few times. The rearrangement joins TRBV5-5 to TRBJ2-1, with TRBD1 matching 7 bases. Per germline, CDR1 SGHKS and CDR2 YYEKEE (reference sequence). CDR3 size: 11 residues. V shed 3 bases and J 12 bases; nucleotides not matched to a gene: 3. As DNA, the CDR3 is TGTGCCAGCAGCTACCGGGACAGGCAGTTCTTC. Translating it yields CASSYRDRQFF.

This clonotype occurred a few times. The rearrangement joins TRBV5-4 to TRBJ2-5, with 12 bases lining up with TRBD2. The germline gives CDR1 SGHNT, CDR2 YYREEE (reference sequence). The CDR3 length is 15 residues. With V trimmed by 4 bases and J by 4 bases, 5 bases remained unmatched. The DNA for the CDR3 is TGTGCCAGCAGCGGCCGACTAGCGGGAGTAGAGACCCAGTACTTC. It is translated as CASSGRLAGVETQYF.

The sample holds a few counts of this clonotype. The chain has TRBV20-1 and TRBJ1-6; TRBD1 aligns across 10 bases. V lost 3 bases to trimming and J lost 10 bases; unmatched junction nucleotides: 9. Looked up from germline, CDR1 is DFQATT and CDR2 is SNEGSKA (reference sequence). CDR3 length equals 15 residues. DNA of the CDR3: TGCAGTGCTAGCCGGGACAGGGGACGCGGGTCACCCCTCCACTTT. Translated: CSASRDRGRGSPLHF.

The table lists this clonotype with many counts. The rearrangement uses TRBV18 and TRBJ2-1; D gene unclear. The CDR3 consists of 13 residues. Germline V CDR1 and CDR2: KGHSH, LQKENI. V was clipped by 6 bases and J by 0 bases, with 6 bases between them. CDR3 loop: CASSESSYNEQFF. DNA of the CDR3: TGTGCCAGCTCCGAGAGCTCCTACAATGAGCAGTTCTTC.

This clonotype was counted at least ten times. The chain recombines TRBV5-5 with TRBJ1-1; D ambiguous. Per the germline V gene, CDR1 is SGHKS and CDR2 is YYEKEE (reference sequence). V was shortened by 3 bases and J by 1 base, with 7 bases between the two germline ends. This CDR3 contains 13 residues. The CDR3 sequence: CASSWNGNTEAFF. CDR3 nucleotide sequence: TGTGCCAGCAGCTGGAACGGGAACACTGAAGCTTTCTTT.

In its sample, this clonotype was seen many times. The chain links TRBV12-3 or TRBV12-4 to TRBJ2-5, with D hard to call. The V gene lost 7 bases and the J gene lost 2 bases, with 11 bases spanning the gap. The CDR3 has 13 residues. The chain's CDR3 is CASMIGVQETQYF. CDR3 in DNA: TGTGCCAGCATGATTGGGGTTCAAGAGACCCAGTACTTC.

This clonotype appeared a few times. The gene calls are TRBV11-3 and TRBJ2-3; D is ambiguous. Per the germline V gene, CDR1 is SGHNT and CDR2 is YENEEA. This CDR3 region has 13 residues. Trimming left V 0 bases short and J 4 bases short, with 5 bases between. The CDR3 nucleotides are TGTGCCAGCAGCTTAGATACCTCAGATACGCAGTATTTT. Protein: CASSLDTSDTQYF.

This clonotype has a count of ten or more. The V gene is TRBV6-1, the J gene TRBJ2-2; 8 nucleotides align to TRBD2. The V segment lost 3 bases and the J segment 4 bases; nucleotides outside the gene matches: 1. Germline lookup yields CDR1 MNHNS and CDR2 SASEGT. This CDR3 comprises 14 residues. The CDR3 sequence is CASSEGTSTGELFF. CDR3 DNA sequence: TGTGCCAGCAGTGAGGGGACTAGCACCGGGGAGCTGTTTTTT.

This clonotype occurred many times. In nucleotides, the CDR3 is TGTGCCAGCAGTTACTCGGGGGAGCGGAATGAGCAGTTCTTC. It yields the protein CASSYSGERNEQFF. The V and J genes are TRBV6-5 and TRBJ2-1; D could derive from TRBD1 or TRBD2 (5 bases each). Germline-derived CDR1 and CDR2 are MNHEY and SVGAGI. V was pared by 0 bases and J by 7 bases, with 10 bases between. CDR3 length equals 14 residues.

This clonotype was detected many times. Germline and junction disagree at one end, which may indicate a read error. CDR3 sequence (DNA): TGTGCCGTTACCGGGTGGGCTAGCGGGAGCAAAGATACGCAGTATTTT. Amino acid sequence: CAVTGWASGSKDTQYF. The genes are TRBV6-1 and TRBJ2-3; 10 nucleotides line up with TRBD2. CDR3 length equals 16 residues. Germline CDR1 and CDR2: MNHNS and SASEGT.

In this sample, this clonotype turned up many times. This chain links TRBV3-1 with TRBJ2-1; 10 positions match TRBD2. Germline CDR1 and CDR2: LGHDT and YNNKEL (reference sequence). The CDR3 is made up of 16 amino acids. Trimming removed 3 bases from V and 9 bases from J; junction bases left unmatched: 11. CDR3 loop: CASSHSASGSLSEQFF. DNA of the CDR3: TGTGCCAGCAGCCATTCCGCTAGCGGGAGTCTGAGTGAGCAGTTCTTC.

This clonotype was counted ten times or more. This chain links TRBV24-1 with TRBJ2-5; TRBD1 might be the D (5 bases). CDR3 length equals 14 residues. Germline assignment: CDR1 KGHDR and CDR2 SFDVKD. The germline V and J ends were trimmed by 4 bases and 2 bases, with 10 bases remaining between them. CDR3 nucleotide sequence: TGTGCCACCAGTGAAGGGGCCTTTCAAGAGACCCAGTACTTC. It encodes CATSEGAFQETQYF.

Ten or more counts support this clonotype. The chain carries TRBV19 and TRBJ2-3, with TRBD2 matching over 11 bases. The CDR3 covers 13 residues. V trimming: 3 bases; J trimming: 10 bases; junction bases outside the gene matches: 3. Germline CDR1 LNHDA, CDR2 SQIVND (reference sequence). The DNA of the CDR3 is TGTGCCAGTAGTATCGGGACTAGCGGTCCGCAGTATTTT. It specifies CASSIGTSGPQYF.

This clonotype was detected only a few times. The chain employs TRBV12-5 and TRBJ2-6, with D maybe TRBD2 (6 bases). The CDR3 runs 19 residues. Germline lookup yields CDR1 LGHNT and CDR2 FRNRAP. The V and J ends lost 7 bases and 0 bases respectively, with 22 bases between them. For the CDR3, the DNA is TGTGCTAGTGCCCGCCCCGGAGGGCACCTGAGCTCTGGGGCCAACGTCCTGACTTTC. Translation gives CASARPGGHLSSGANVLTF.

A word on this clonotype: Compared with germline, one end of the junction differs, possibly owing to a read error. The chain combines TRBV20-1 with TRBJ2-3; the match to TRBD2 covers 7 bases. The CDR3 sequence is 16 residues long. Germline lookup yields CDR1 DFQATT and CDR2 SNEGSKA (reference sequence). This CDR3 is CCASRVPWEGTDTQYF. CDR3 DNA: TGCTGTGCTAGTCGGGTTCCCTGGGAGGGAACAGATACGCAGTATTTT.

There are many counts of this clonotype. J is TRBJ2-5 and V is TRBV7-2; 9 bases are a match to TRBD2. The trim removed 5 bases at V and 5 bases at J, leaving 9 bases unmatched. The V gene's germline CDR1 is SGHTA and CDR2 FQGNSA. This CDR3 is built from 15 residues. The CDR3 spells CASSRPGTSKETQYF. The CDR3 DNA reads as TGTGCCAGCAGCAGACCCGGGACTAGCAAGGAGACCCAGTACTTC.

This clonotype was seen ten or more times. The chain links TRBV3-1 to TRBJ1-1; D is ambiguous. V dropped 1 base and J dropped 1 base, with 10 bases sitting between them. Germline CDR1 reads LGHDT; CDR2 reads YNNKEL (reference sequence). There are 15 residues in the CDR3. The CDR3 nucleotides read TGTGCCAGCAGCCAAGCCTTGACTGGGAACACTGAAGCTTTCTTT. It translates to CASSQALTGNTEAFF.

This clonotype occurred many times. The rearrangement links TRBV7-9 to TRBJ2-2; D ambiguous. Per the germline V gene, CDR1 is SEHNR and CDR2 is FQNEAQ (reference sequence). Trimming stripped 3 bases from V and 0 bases from J, with 8 bases between. The CDR3 runs 15 residues. The CDR3 here is CASSFRDANTGELFF. DNA of the CDR3: TGTGCCAGCAGCTTTCGTGACGCGAACACCGGGGAGCTGTTTTTT.

This clonotype was picked up many times. The rearrangement links TRBV18 to TRBJ2-7; 12 nucleotides line up with TRBD1. Trimming cost V 2 bases and J 5 bases; bases outside gene matches: 13. Looked up from germline, CDR1 is KGHSH and CDR2 is LQKENI. The CDR3 sequence is 18 residues long. The CDR3, as DNA: TGTGCCAGCTCACCATATAGTCTGGGACAGGGGGCGCGAGACGAGCAGTACTTC. Translated: CASSPYSLGQGARDEQYF.

This clonotype was detected ten times or more. The CDR3 coding sequence is TGTGCCATCAGTGAGTTAACAGGGAACACTGAAGCTTTCTTT. This encodes CAISELTGNTEAFF. The chain uses TRBV10-3 and TRBJ1-1; weak D call: TRBD1 (5 bases). Germline V gives CDR1 ENHRY, CDR2 SYGVKD. This CDR3 spans 14 amino acids. V shed 1 base and J shed 1 base, with 7 bases lying between them.

Only a few counts were recorded for this clonotype. The chain is built from TRBV7-8 and TRBJ1-5; no firm D call. Trimming cost V 1 base and J 3 bases, with 10 bases left between them. Germline V gene lookup returns CDR1 SGHVS and CDR2 FQNEAQ. CDR3 size: 15 residues. The CDR3 nucleotides read TGTGCCAGCAGCTTAGAGGACGGTTTCAATCAGCCCCAGCATTTT. It is translated as CASSLEDGFNQPQHF.

This clonotype was detected ten times or more. The chain has TRBV7-2 and TRBJ2-5; tentative D call: TRBD1 (6 bases). The germline gives CDR1 SGHTA, CDR2 FQGNSA. Trimming left V 5 bases short and J 7 bases short, with 17 bases between. The CDR3 runs to 14 residues. Here the CDR3 DNA reads TGTGCCAGCAGCCATGACTCGACCAGGGGGACCCAGTACTTC. It encodes CASSHDSTRGTQYF.

This clonotype was picked up many times. The rearrangement joins TRBV24-1 to TRBJ2-1; the D gene is possibly TRBD2 (6 bases). CDR1 and CDR2 from the germline V gene are KGHDR and SFDVKD. This CDR3 is built from 15 residues. Trimming removed 6 bases from V and 6 bases from J, with 17 bases in between. The CDR3 DNA reads as TGTGCCACCAGTAGAATCACTAGCAACATCAATGAGCAGTTCTTC. Protein sequence: CATSRITSNINEQFF.

In its sample, this clonotype was seen many times. The rearrangement joins TRBV5-6 to TRBJ2-7, with D perhaps being TRBD1 or TRBD2 (5 bases each). The CDR3 contains 14 residues. Looked up from germline, CDR1 is SGHDT and CDR2 is YYEEEE. V was shortened by 1 base and J by 4 bases, with 12 bases between the two germline ends. Written as DNA, the CDR3 is TGTGCCAGCAGCTTGTCTTACAGGAGGTACGAGCAGTACTTC. Amino acids: CASSLSYRRYEQYF.

In this sample, this clonotype turned up many times. The DNA for the CDR3 is TGTGCCAGCAGTTTATTAGCCCAGGAGGGGGCCCTATATGGCTACACCTTC. Translating it yields CASSLLAQEGALYGYTF. V usage is TRBV27 and J usage is TRBJ1-2; 7 bases line up with TRBD1. The germline V gene has CDR1 MNHEY and CDR2 SMNVEV (reference sequence). This CDR3 contains 17 residues. With V trimmed by 1 base and J by 5 bases, 13 bases remained unmatched.

Concerning this clonotype itself: Being one base from a much bigger clone, this may be a read error. The conserved final phenylalanine or tryptophan is absent from the CDR3, which likely points to a read error. This chain uses TRBV7-2 with TRBJ2-7, with D perhaps assigned TRBD1 or TRBD2 (5 bases each). Trimming took 0 bases from V and 2 from J, leaving 20 bases between them. This CDR3 contains 18 residues. Germline values: CDR1 SGHTA, CDR2 FQGNSA. The CDR3 sequence: CASSLALTGPRSAYEQYY. CDR3 DNA: TGTGCCAGCAGCTTAGCGCTTACGGGGCCGAGGAGCGCCTACGAGCAGTACTAC.

With respect to this clonotype: A much larger clonotype is one base distant, so this may be a read error. The V and J genes are TRBV7-8 and TRBJ2-1; 10 nucleotides align to TRBD1. There are 17 residues in the CDR3. In germline, CDR1 is SGHVS, CDR2 FQNEAQ. CDR3 sequence reads: CASILVGTGASYNEQFF. Here the CDR3 DNA reads TGTGCCAGCATCTTAGTGGGGACAGGGGCGTCCTACAATGAGCAGTTCTTC.